Listed here are 28 T cell receptor beta chains from one sample, sequenced in a study of blood T cell repertoires in COVID-19. The protocol was immunoSEQ multiplex PCR, while the TCRdb copy is restricted to in-frame clones and leaves out a portion. The sample lists roughly 110,000 clones; 85% to 90% were seen once. The specimen sequenced was peripheral blood. All receptors come from a human donor with acute or convalescent COVID-19. The donor label of this sample is uncertain.

This chain uses TRBV7-9 with TRBJ2-5, with D possibly matching TRBD2 (5 bases). There are 15 residues in the CDR3. CDR1 is SEHNR, CDR2 FQNEAQ, per germline (reference sequence). V was clipped by 2 bases and J by 1 base, with 11 bases between them. The CDR3 region has the DNA TGTGCCAGCAGCTTATCGCCGCGGGTCCAAGAGACCCAGTACTTC. This encodes CASSLSPRVQETQYF.

The J gene is TRBJ2-7, the V gene TRBV5-1; 7 bases match TRBD1. Germline CDR1 and CDR2: SGHRS and YFSETQ. V trimming: 0 bases; J trimming: 2 bases; junction bases outside the gene matches: 11. The CDR3 covers 17 residues. This CDR3 is CASSLDPGTAFPYEQYF. The CDR3 coding sequence is TGCGCCAGCAGCTTGGACCCCGGGACAGCCTTCCCCTACGAGCAGTACTTC.

The V and J genes are TRBV25-1 and TRBJ1-5; 8 bases agree with TRBD1. Losses at the gene ends were 6 bases for V and 2 bases for J; bases not matched to a gene: 3. Germline CDR1 and CDR2: MGHDK and SYGVNS. This CDR3 is 14 amino acids long. The DNA for the CDR3 is TGTGCCAGCAGCGGGACAGGCGGCAATCAGCCCCAGCATTTT. Translating it yields CASSGTGGNQPQHF.

This rearrangement joins TRBV4-3 to TRBJ2-7, with D possibly matching TRBD2 (5 bases). The V and J ends lost 3 bases and 3 bases respectively, with 15 bases between them. Germline V gene lookup returns CDR1 LGHNA and CDR2 YSLEER. This CDR3 region has 15 residues. Written as DNA, the CDR3 is TGCGCCAGCAGCCAGGAGAGTAGCGCCAACTACGAGCAGTACTTC. This gives the protein CASSQESSANYEQYF.

In the case of this clone: No DNA is shown, since the ends of the CDR3 on it are uncertain; the CDR3 is the one TCRdb lists. The CDR3 here is CASSTSGQTYNSPLHF. V and J are TRBV6-6 and TRBJ1-6; the table's TRBD1 call for D was not verified on the DNA. The V gene's germline CDR1 is MNHNY and CDR2 SVGAGI (reference sequence). Inclusive of both ends, the CDR3 amounts to 16 amino acids.

The genes are TRBV5-1 and TRBJ1-1; D is ambiguous. The CDR3 covers 14 residues. Per the germline V gene, CDR1 is SGHRS and CDR2 is YFSETQ. The ends were cut back, 6 bases at V and 0 bases at J, with 12 bases in the middle. The CDR3 loop is CASTVTPMNTEAFF. DNA of the CDR3: TGCGCCAGCACGGTGACACCGATGAACACTGAAGCTTTCTTT.

The J gene is TRBJ2-6, the V gene TRBV30; D may be TRBD2 (6 bases). V dropped 5 bases and J dropped 2 bases, with 13 bases sitting between them. Germline V CDR1 and CDR2: GTSNPN, SVGIG (reference sequence). The CDR3 length is 15 residues. The CDR3, as DNA: TGTGCCTGGGTAGCGGTGGGTGCTGGGGCCAACGTCCTGACTTTC. Amino acid sequence: CAWVAVGAGANVLTF.

This clone has just a few counts. V usage is TRBV3-1 (or the pseudogene TRBV3-2) and J usage is TRBJ2-1, with 12 bases matching TRBD2. Germline values: CDR1 LGHDT, CDR2 YNNKEL (reference sequence). There are 15 residues in the CDR3. Trimming cost V 5 bases and J 4 bases; bases outside gene matches: 3. CDR3 residues: CASSDTSGGYNEQFF. CDR3 DNA: TGTGCCAGCAGCGACACTAGCGGGGGGTACAATGAGCAGTTCTTC.

The rearrangement links TRBV28 to TRBJ2-5; 10 positions agree with TRBD2. Germline V gene sequence: CDR1 MDHEN, CDR2 SYDVKM. CDR3 size: 15 residues. With V trimmed by 5 bases and J by 2 bases, 5 bases remained unmatched. The CDR3 sequence is CASSPLAGRQETQYF. CDR3 DNA sequence: TGTGCCAGCAGTCCACTAGCGGGGAGACAAGAGACCCAGTACTTC. The whole variable domain, remainder taken from reference TRBV28 and TRBJ2-5, is DVKVTQSSRYLVKRTGEKVFLECVQDMDHENMFWYRQDPGLGLRLIYFSYDVKMKEKGDIPEGYSVSREKKERFSLILESASTNQTSMYLCASSPLAGRQETQYFGPGTRLLVL.

The V gene is TRBV5-8, the J gene TRBJ1-1, with no clear D. The CDR3 runs to 14 residues. Trimming removed 4 bases from V and 4 bases from J, with 14 bases in between. CDR1 and CDR2 (germline): SGHTS, YDEGEE. In nucleotides, the CDR3 is TGTGCCAGCAGCCTAGACCTAACGGGCACTGAAGCTTTCTTT. Translating gives CASSLDLTGTEAFF.

The CDR3 bases are TGTGCCAGCAGCCGAAGAGGGACAGGGGGTTACGAGCAGTACTTC. Translated, it gives CASSRRGTGGYEQYF. The V call is TRBV5-8, the J call TRBJ2-7; 11 bases are a match to TRBD1. This CDR3 is 15 amino acids long. Germline CDR1 is SGHTS and CDR2 is YDEGEE. V lost 4 bases, J lost 4 bases, and 7 bases stayed unmatched.

V usage is TRBV6-2 or TRBV6-3 and J usage is TRBJ1-1, with D perhaps matching TRBD1 (6 bases). The germline V gene encodes CDR1 MNHEY and CDR2 SVGEGT. Between the trimmed V and J ends, which lost 3 bases and 4 bases, there was a span of 9 bases. The CDR3 consists of 13 residues. The CDR3 DNA sequence: TGTGCCAGCAGTTATAGGGGGTCCACTGAAGCTTTCTTT. Amino acid sequence: CASSYRGSTEAFF.

CDR3 coding DNA: TGTGCCAGCAGTACAGGGGGCCCCTACACCTTC. Amino acids: CASSTGGPYTF. This rearrangement joins TRBV2 to TRBJ1-2; 9 positions agree with TRBD1. V shed 5 bases and J 10 bases; nucleotides not matched to a gene: 2. The CDR3 has 11 amino acids. CDR1 is SNHLY, CDR2 FYNNEI, per germline.

The chain carries TRBV9 and TRBJ1-6, with D possibly matching TRBD1 (5 bases). The CDR3 has 18 residues. Trimming stripped 0 bases from V and 0 bases from J, with 13 bases between. CDR1 SGDLS and CDR2 YYNGEE come from the germline V gene. CDR3 nucleotides: TGTGCCAGCAGCGTAGATATGGGGCAAAGCTCCTATAATTCACCCCTCCACTTT. Residues: CASSVDMGQSSYNSPLHF.

The V and J genes are TRBV18 and TRBJ1-1; weak D call: TRBD1 (5 bases). V lost 5 bases and J 2 bases, leaving 9 bases between the germline ends. The CDR3 covers 13 residues. Germline CDR1 KGHSH, CDR2 LQKENI. The CDR3 region is CASSSDRNTEAFF. CDR3 sequence (DNA): TGTGCCAGCTCATCAGACAGAAACACTGAAGCTTTCTTT.

The V and J genes are TRBV24-1 and TRBJ2-1; the match to TRBD1 covers 10 bases. The V segment lost 3 bases and the J segment 8 bases; nucleotides outside the gene matches: 6. The CDR3 sequence is 15 residues long. Germline values: CDR1 KGHDR, CDR2 SFDVKD. The CDR3 DNA reads TGTGCCACCAGTGATGAAGGGACAGGGGCACATGAGCAGTTCTTC. Translation: CATSDEGTGAHEQFF.

This clone was seen just once. The rearrangement joins TRBV28 to TRBJ1-1; 12 bases map to TRBD1. Germline CDR1 is MDHEN and CDR2 is SYDVKM. There are 17 residues in the CDR3. V lost 8 bases, J lost 0 bases, and 10 bases stayed unmatched. CDR3 nucleotide sequence: TGTGCCAGCCAACCGGGACAGGGGGCTTTGGTGAACACTGAAGCTTTCTTT. Translated: CASQPGQGALVNTEAFF.

The V gene is TRBV29-1, the J gene TRBJ1-1; tentatively, D is TRBD1 (6 bases). Trimming removed 7 bases at V and 1 base at J, with 10 bases between. This CDR3 comprises 12 residues. Per the germline V gene, CDR1 is SQVTM and CDR2 is ANQGSEA. The chain's CDR3 is CSGKTGNTEAFF. The CDR3, as DNA: TGCAGCGGGAAGACAGGGAACACTGAAGCTTTCTTT. Complete variable domain (other parts from reference TRBV29-1 and TRBJ1-1): SAVISQKPSRDICQRGTSLTIQCQVDSQVTMMFWYRQQPGQSLTLIATANQGSEATYESGFVIDKFPISRPNLTFSTLTVSNMSPEDSSIYLCSGKTGNTEAFFGQGTRLTVV.

This clone was seen only once. The DNA of the CDR3 is TGTGCCAGCAGCTTAGAGGCTGGCATACTAACTAACTATGGCTACACCTTC. It specifies CASSLEAGILTNYGYTF. The chain employs TRBV7-9 and TRBJ1-2; no clear D. The CDR3 consists of 17 residues. V was clipped by 1 base and J by 0 bases, with 15 bases between them. Germline V gene lookup returns CDR1 SEHNR and CDR2 FQNEAQ (reference sequence).

The V and J genes are TRBV6-5 and TRBJ1-2, with D maybe TRBD1 (5 bases). Looked up from germline, CDR1 is MNHEY and CDR2 is SVGAGI. The length of the CDR3 is 13 residues. Trimming cost V 4 bases and J 5 bases, with 11 bases left between them. DNA of the CDR3: TGTGCCAGCAGTTTCGCTCAGGGATATGGCTACACCTTC. It is translated as CASSFAQGYGYTF.

The genes are TRBV18 and TRBJ1-1, with no clear D. Germline lookup yields CDR1 KGHSH and CDR2 LQKENI. Trimming took 0 bases from V and 0 from J, leaving 11 bases between them. The CDR3 loop spans 16 amino acids. CDR3 bases: TGTGCCAGCTCACCACCTTCTAGTTACATGAACACTGAAGCTTTCTTT. The encoded protein is CASSPPSSYMNTEAFF. The full variable domain, completed using reference TRBV18 and TRBJ1-1, is NAGVMQNPRHLVRRRGQEARLRCSPMKGHSHVYWYRQLPEEGLKFMVYLQKENIIDESGMPKERFSAEFPKEGPSILRIQQVVRGDSAAYFCASSPPSSYMNTEAFFGQGTRLTVV.

V and J are TRBV4-2 and TRBJ1-5, with TRBD1 as a possible D gene (5 bases). Trimming stripped 0 bases from V and 8 bases from J, with 17 bases between. Looked up from germline, CDR1 is LGHNA and CDR2 is YNFKEQ. The CDR3 spans 16 residues. CDR3 sequence: CASSQDGAPGRKPQHF. The DNA of the CDR3 is TGTGCCAGCAGCCAAGATGGGGCACCCGGGCGGAAGCCCCAGCATTTT.

J is TRBJ1-2 and V is TRBV18, with 10 nucleotides matching TRBD1. The germline V gene has CDR1 KGHSH and CDR2 LQKENI. This CDR3 has 18 amino acids. V shed 5 bases, J shed 5 bases, and the junction held 17 bases outside the gene matches. Here the CDR3 DNA reads TGTGCCAGCTCAGCCATGACAGGGGGCGCAGGTACTGTATATGGCTACACCTTC. Translated, it gives CASSAMTGGAGTVYGYTF.

V and J are TRBV4-1 and TRBJ2-1, with D unresolved. The ends were cut back, 0 bases at V and 0 bases at J, with 9 bases in the middle. The germline gives CDR1 MGHRA, CDR2 YSYEKL. CDR3 length: 16 amino acids. The CDR3 coding sequence is TGCGCCAGCAGCCAAGACGTCGGTAGCTCCTACAATGAGCAGTTCTTC. Protein product: CASSQDVGSSYNEQFF.

The rearrangement uses TRBV5-1 and TRBJ1-6, with D possibly matching TRBD1 (6 bases). CDR1 SGHRS and CDR2 YFSETQ come from the germline V gene. Trimming cost V 3 bases and J 1 base, with 17 bases left between them. This CDR3 has 18 amino acids. The CDR3 here is CASSSTGLRGSYNSPLHF. The CDR3 nucleotides are TGCGCCAGCAGCTCCACAGGGTTACGAGGATCCTATAATTCACCCCTCCACTTT.

The chain is built from TRBV4-2 and TRBJ1-5; weak D call: TRBD1 (6 bases). V lost 4 bases to trimming and J lost 3 bases, with 28 bases between them. This CDR3 region has 20 residues. Per the germline V gene, CDR1 is LGHNA and CDR2 is YNFKEQ. CDR3 sequence reads: CASSPRGSSRWGLDNQPQHF. CDR3 bases: TGTGCCAGCAGCCCGAGGGGCTCTTCCCGCTGGGGGCTGGACAATCAGCCCCAGCATTTT.

The V and J genes are TRBV20-1 and TRBJ1-6; 7 bases are a match to TRBD1. J was trimmed by 8 bases and V by 3 bases; bases with no gene match: 7. The length of the CDR3 is 14 residues. Per germline, CDR1 DFQATT and CDR2 SNEGSKA (reference sequence). For the CDR3, the DNA is TGCAGTGCTAGTCAGCTCCAGGGGGATTCACCCCTCCACTTT. Protein: CSASQLQGDSPLHF.

The chain has TRBV7-9 and TRBJ1-2; TRBD1 matches at 7 bases. V shed 0 bases and J 8 bases; nucleotides not matched to a gene: 9. The germline CDR1 and CDR2 sequences are SEHNR and FQNEAQ (reference sequence). The CDR3 length is 15 residues. CDR3 bases: TGTGCCAGCAGCTTAGCGGACAGGCTGCGGTTCGGCTACACCTTC. Translated: CASSLADRLRFGYTF.